This T cell receptor beta chain derives from a study of T and B cells in COVID-19 patients. Study in general: COVID-19 patients gave peripheral blood either during active infection or after recovery. Of some 21 active-infection patients, approximately 17 carried comorbidities linked to unfavorable COVID-19 outcome.

TRB was amplified from roughly 250-500 ng of blood genomic DNA. Germline-derived CDR1 and CDR2 are SGHAT and FQNNGV. The CDR3 covers 11 residues. BIOMED2 TRB-A/B primer pools were used in multiplex TRB PCR. One entry per CDR3 protein results from TCRdb running MiXCR on the multiplex PCR reads. The sample shows 3,000 to 4,000 distinct CDR3 sequences, 28% of them seen only once. On this clonotype: Sequence at one end of the junction differs from germline and may be a read error.

The sequencing sample was made of blood. The source is a human donor with active COVID-19. The donor label of this sample is uncertain. The chain employs TRBV11-2 and TRBJ1-2; D unclear. In DNA, the CDR3 is TGTGCCAGCAGCTTAGAAGGGAGATCACTCTTC. This gives the protein CASSLEGRSLF.